This T cell receptor beta chain derives from a study of cytomegalovirus exposure and HLA in healthy donors. Findings and limits, study-wide: When the data were analyzed later, several of the most significant clusters appeared to be linked to common viral pathogens. Investigators reported some 150 TCR beta chains as tied to cytomegalovirus. A later analysis, which compared TCR beta chains of equal frequency, found the HLA-associated ones more clonally expanded.

Comment on this clone: Its specificity is not known.

Unrecorded immune exposure was likely among donors, who were nominally healthy when sampled. Trimming removed 5 bases at V and 8 bases at J, with 19 bases between. Germline values: CDR1 MNHEY, CDR2 SMNVEV (reference sequence). The CDR3 consists of 16 residues. Primers: 60 Vbeta forward and 13 Jbeta reverse. Assay: immunoSEQ multiplex PCR; the TCRdb copy retains only in-frame clones and omits some. The repertoire includes 150,000 to 200,000 clones, roughly 78% of them detected once, and roughly 7.1% sits in the top ten. Sequencing was done on a sample of PBMCs. The chain combines TRBV27 with TRBJ1-6; the D gene is possibly TRBD1 (6 bases). The source of this sequence is a man aged 40-49 years in good health and CMV-seropositive. CDR3 sequence (DNA): TGTGCCAGCAGTGCCGGGGGGCTCTATTTGGATTCACCCCTCCACTTT. Translating it yields CASSAGGLYLDSPLHF.